The sequence of this TCR beta chain was determined in a study of cytomegalovirus exposure and HLA in healthy donors. Across the study: The Caucasian-associated ancestry cluster held about 80% of 398 genotyped donors.

Study-level points and caveats: It was 150 or so TCR beta chains that were listed as cytomegalovirus-associated.

Germline CDR1 is SGHTA and CDR2 is FQGTGA. The CDR3 runs to 13 residues. The ends were cut back, 5 bases at V and 5 bases at J, with 12 bases in the middle. On this clone itself: Its matching antigen is unknown.

Amplification used 60 Vbeta primers and 13 Jbeta primers. TCRdb keeps only in-frame clones here, not all; method: immunoSEQ multiplex PCR. The sample shows over 110,000 clones, approximately 84% of them seen only once. This TCR was recovered from a woman aged 60-70 years in good health and CMV-seropositive. This sequence joins TRBV7-3 and TRBJ2-5; TRBD2 might be the D (6 bases). Sequenced: PBMCs. DNA for the CDR3: TGTGCCAGCAGCGCCGGGAGTACGGAGACCCAGTACTTC. Translated: CASSAGSTETQYF.